This T cell receptor beta chain was recovered during a study of cytomegalovirus exposure and HLA in healthy donors. PCR primers comprised 60 Vbeta and 13 Jbeta primers. Produced via immunoSEQ multiplex PCR; TCRdb's table is partial and in-frame only. Among roughly 150,000 clones listed, around three quarters were seen once. With regard to this clone: Its antigen is as yet unknown.

Overall study findings and caveats: Data from an earlier analysis indicated that most TCR beta V segments were productive either about 90% or about 30% of the time. The study assumed roughly uniform donor sequencing depth for presence/absence analyses.

The sequencing sample was made of PBMCs. This TCR came from a man aged 35 to 55 in good health and CMV-seronegative.

The CDR3 nucleotides read TGTGCCAGCAGGCCTGGGGGGGGAAGCGAGACCCAGTACTTC. Translated, it gives CASRPGGGSETQYF. This chain joins TRBV6-5 and TRBJ2-5; 7 bases agree with TRBD2. This CDR3 region has 14 residues. V shed 6 bases, J shed 5 bases, and the junction held 9 bases outside the gene matches. Germline V gives CDR1 MNHEY, CDR2 SVGAGI.